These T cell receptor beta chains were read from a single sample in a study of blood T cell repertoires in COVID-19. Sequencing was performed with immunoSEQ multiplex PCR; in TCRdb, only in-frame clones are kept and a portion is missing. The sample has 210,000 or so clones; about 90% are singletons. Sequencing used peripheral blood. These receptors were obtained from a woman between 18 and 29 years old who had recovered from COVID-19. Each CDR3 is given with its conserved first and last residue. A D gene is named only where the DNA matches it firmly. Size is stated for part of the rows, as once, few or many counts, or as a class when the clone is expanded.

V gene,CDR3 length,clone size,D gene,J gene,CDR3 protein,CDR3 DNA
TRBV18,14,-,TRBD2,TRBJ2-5,CASALLADQETQYF,TGTGCCAGCGCGCTTCTAGCGGACCAAGAGACCCAGTACTTC
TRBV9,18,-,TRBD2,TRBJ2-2,CASSDPSIAGTNTGELFF,TGTGCCAGCAGCGACCCTAGTATAGCGGGAACGAATACCGGGGAGCTGTTTTTT
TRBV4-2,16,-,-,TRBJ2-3,CASSQEKGTGLDTQYF,TGTGCCAGCAGCCAAGAGAAGGGTACAGGCCTAGATACGCAGTATTTT
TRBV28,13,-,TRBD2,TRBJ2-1,CASTGLAGNEQFF,TGTGCCAGCACCGGGCTAGCGGGTAATGAGCAGTTCTTC
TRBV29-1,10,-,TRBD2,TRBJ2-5,CSVGEGTQYF,TGCAGCGTTGGGGAGGGGACCCAGTACTTC
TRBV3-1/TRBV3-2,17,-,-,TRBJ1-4,CASSQGFGQFINEKLFF,TGTGCCAGCAGCCAAGGCTTTGGACAGTTCATTAATGAAAAACTGTTTTTT
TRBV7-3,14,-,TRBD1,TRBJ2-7,CASSPRDSGHEQYF,TGTGCCAGCAGCCCCCGGGACAGTGGCCACGAGCAGTACTTC
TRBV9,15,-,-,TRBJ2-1,CASSASGGPYNEQFF,TGTGCCAGCAGCGCCTCAGGAGGCCCATACAATGAGCAGTTCTTC
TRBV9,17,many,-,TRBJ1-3,CASSAVGKDHSGNTIYF,TGTGCCAGCAGCGCCGTCGGGAAGGACCACTCTGGAAACACCATATATTTT
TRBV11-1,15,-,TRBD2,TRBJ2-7,CASSAGLAEFYEQYF,TGTGCCAGCAGCGCAGGACTAGCGGAATTCTACGAGCAGTACTTC
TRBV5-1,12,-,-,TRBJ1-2,CASSYRGQGYTF,TGCGCCAGCAGCTACCGCGGACAGGGCTACACCTTC
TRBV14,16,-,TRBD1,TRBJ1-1,CASSLYGQGAWTEAFF,TGTGCCAGCAGCCTATATGGACAGGGGGCCTGGACTGAAGCTTTCTTT
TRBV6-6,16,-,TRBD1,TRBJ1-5,CASSYLQGALGQPQHF,TGTGCCAGCAGTTACTTACAGGGGGCGTTAGGTCAGCCCCAGCATTTT
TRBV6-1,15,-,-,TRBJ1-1,CASSENGDLNTEAFF,TGTGCCAGCAGTGAAAACGGAGACTTGAACACTGAAGCTTTCTTT
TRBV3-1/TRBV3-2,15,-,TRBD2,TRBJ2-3,CASSLRTSGTDTQYF,TGTGCCAGCAGCCTTCGGACTAGCGGCACAGATACGCAGTATTTT
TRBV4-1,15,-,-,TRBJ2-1,CASSQVQGSYNEQFF,TGCGCCAGCAGCCAAGTCCAGGGCTCCTACAATGAGCAGTTCTTC
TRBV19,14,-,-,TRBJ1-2,CASSIVQGNYGYTF,TGTGCCAGTAGTATAGTGCAGGGGAACTATGGCTACACCTTC
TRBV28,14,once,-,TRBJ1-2,CASSLTDTNYGYTF,TGTGCCAGCAGTTTAACCGACACTAACTATGGCTACACCTTC
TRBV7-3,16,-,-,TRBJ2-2,CASSRNDNRNTGELFF,TGTGCCAGCAGCCGAAACGACAACAGGAACACCGGGGAGCTGTTTTTT
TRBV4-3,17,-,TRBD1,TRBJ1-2,CASSPTGVRPTNYGYTF,TGCGCCAGCAGTCCGACAGGGGTTCGGCCTACTAACTATGGCTACACCTTC
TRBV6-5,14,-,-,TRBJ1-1,CASGPQNGRTEAFF,TGTGCCAGCGGCCCCCAAAATGGGAGGACTGAAGCTTTCTTT
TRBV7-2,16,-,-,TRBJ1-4,CASTLLYRGSREKLFF,TGTGCCAGCACCCTGTTGTATCGCGGGTCGAGGGAAAAACTGTTTTTT
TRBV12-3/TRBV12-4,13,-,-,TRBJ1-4,CASSPAGNEKLFF,TGTGCCAGCAGCCCCGCGGGTAATGAAAAACTGTTTTTT
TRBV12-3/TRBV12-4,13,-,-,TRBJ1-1,CASSLGLLPLTFF,TGTGCCAGCAGCTTAGGTTTGCTACCTCTAACTTTCTTT
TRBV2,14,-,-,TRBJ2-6,CASSNRVGANVLTF,TGTGCCAGCAGTAACAGGGTTGGGGCCAACGTCCTGACTTTC
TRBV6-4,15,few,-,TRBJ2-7,CASSKEWGLEYEQYF,TGTGCCAGCAGCAAAGAGTGGGGACTCGAATACGAGCAGTACTTC
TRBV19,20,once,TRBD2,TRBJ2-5,CASSNGTSGRVLGFVETQYF,TGTGCCAGTAGTAACGGGACTAGCGGGAGGGTTTTGGGGTTTGTAGAGACCCAGTACTTC
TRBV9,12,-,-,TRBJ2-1,CASSLSSNEQFF,TGTGCCAGCAGCCTATCTAGCAATGAGCAGTTCTTC
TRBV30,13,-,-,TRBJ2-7,CAWSFPDSYEQYF,TGTGCCTGGAGTTTCCCAGACAGCTACGAGCAGTACTTC
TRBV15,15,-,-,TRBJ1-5,CATSSTGKSNQPQHF,TGTGCCACCAGCTCCACGGGAAAGAGCAATCAGCCCCAGCATTTT
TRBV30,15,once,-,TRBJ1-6,CAWDARDSYNSPLHF,TGTGCCTGGGATGCCCGGGACTCCTATAATTCACCCCTCCACTTT
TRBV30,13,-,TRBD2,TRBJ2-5,CAWTPSGRKTQYF,TGTGCCTGGACCCCCAGCGGGAGAAAGACCCAGTACTTC
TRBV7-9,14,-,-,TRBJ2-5,CASSVERGRGTQYF,TGTGCCAGCAGCGTGGAAAGGGGGAGGGGGACCCAGTACTTC
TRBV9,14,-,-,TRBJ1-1,CASSVASLNTEAFF,TGTGCCAGCAGCGTAGCTTCTTTGAACACTGAAGCTTTCTTT
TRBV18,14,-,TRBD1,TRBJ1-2,CASSTGTGAYGYTF,TGTGCCAGCTCAACCGGGACAGGGGCTTATGGCTACACCTTC
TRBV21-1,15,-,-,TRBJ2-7,CASSKGLHTRYEQYF,TGTGCCAGCAGCAAAGGCCTTCACACGCGGTACGAGCAGTACTTC
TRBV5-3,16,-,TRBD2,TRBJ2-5,CARSSGTRTFQETQYF,TGTGCCAGAAGTTCCGGGACTAGGACTTTTCAAGAGACCCAGTACTTC
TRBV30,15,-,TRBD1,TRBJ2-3,CAWSPTGASTDTQYF,TGTGCCTGGAGCCCTACAGGGGCTAGCACAGATACGCAGTATTTT
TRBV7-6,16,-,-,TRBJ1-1,CASSFRKQGFGTEAFF,TGTGCCAGCAGCTTTAGAAAACAGGGCTTTGGGACTGAAGCTTTCTTT
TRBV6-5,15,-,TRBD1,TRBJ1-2,CASSPGTGPNYGYTF,TGTGCCAGCAGTCCCGGGACAGGACCTAACTATGGCTACACCTTC
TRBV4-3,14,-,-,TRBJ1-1,CASSQDFSYTEAFF,TGCGCCAGCAGCCAAGATTTCTCTTACACTGAAGCTTTCTTT
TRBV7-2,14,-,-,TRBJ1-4,CASSLTRVGEKLFF,TGTGCCAGCAGCTTAACCAGGGTTGGAGAAAAACTGTTTTTT